This paragraph covers one T cell receptor beta chain sequence. What antigen it recognizes has not been identified. Base qualities are not at hand, and no much larger clone is one base apart. The CDR3, cysteine through phenylalanine, is 12 amino acids long. Of all the DNA, just the CDR3 is kept, 36 bases in frame from base 1. Taken from the germline V gene, the CDR1 and CDR2 loops are SGHRS and YFSETQ. The germline V and J ends show losses of 3 bases and 7 bases respectively, and no gene match explains 0 bases of the junction. The data stem from a study of blood T cell repertoires in COVID-19 (dated by TCRdb to 2020 to 2021). About the full investigation: The collaborator samples originated in the United States, Italy and Spain and spanned the acute and convalescent phases of COVID-19. The prospective study material was composed of cDNA or gDNA derived from T cells, B-cell-depleted T cells, or PBMCs. Subjects who had been exposed to COVID-19, were actively infected with it, or had recovered from it provided the deeply sampled blood TCRbeta repertoires that made up the dataset. The repertoires were made available in a free public database intended to serve as a resource for research on the immune response to SARS-CoV-2. The samples were drawn from the first 160 participants of the ongoing ImmuneRACE study and from 950 to 1,500 subjects provided by 6 global collaborators. Nearly every sample came with metadata listing a de-identified subject ID, COVID-19 status, age in years and sex. Where available, HLA class I and class II types were taken from metadata supplied by the sample provider and were not determined by assay-based typing. What the authors observed across the whole study: Clinical and demographic metadata were provided uncurated, with the amount varying by source and participant.

Participants in the prospective study were aged about 18 to 100 years, lived in 20 to 30 United States geographic areas, and enrolled through a virtual design. In the prospective study, participants were assigned to cohorts based on the clinical history participants reported in a screening survey and a study questionnaire. Exposed participants had been in contact, within 2 weeks of entering the study, with a person who had a PCR-confirmed or clinician-diagnosed case of COVID-19. In the prospective study, whole blood, serum and a nasopharyngeal or oropharyngeal swab were collected from each participant by mobile phlebotomists. Over a 2-month period, participants in the prospective study had the option of providing additional blood draws and questionnaires. Prospective study blood samples were shipped either frozen or at room temperature before DNA extraction. The immunoSEQ Assay, a bias-controlled multiplex PCR, was used to amplify TCRbeta CDR3 regions from genomic DNA. Regarding the original processing steps: The number of nucleated cells in each sample was estimated by amplification of reference gene primers within the assay. To quantify the absolute abundance of each unique TCRbeta CDR3 rearrangement, sequence reads were collapsed and filtered. For each sample, productive Simpson clonality was calculated by taking the square root of Simpson's diversity index across productive rearrangements. The table was pulled from immuneACCESS by TCRdb, which kept in-frame rearrangements only. Such tables lose some clones; where checked, under half of the loss comes from unresolved V genes, and the rest has no known cause. V, J and clone size derive from that table, while D and trimming were established from the DNA sequence. In all, the sample holds over 250,000 clones, and 80% to 85% of those were seen once. Clones ranked in the top ten supply over 4% of the sample.

The chain employs TRBV5-1 and TRBJ2-1; 8 central bases correspond to TRBD1. Sequencing was done on a sample of PBMCs or T cells enriched from blood (not recorded which). This clonotype was obtained from a man aged 35 to 55 who had been exposed to COVID-19. The nucleotide sequence is given as TGCGCCAGCAGCTGGACAGGGAATGAGCAGTTCTTC. Its amino acids are CASSWTGNEQFF.